This T cell receptor beta chain came from a study of blood T cell repertoires in COVID-19. Across the study: PBMCs, B-cell-depleted T cells, or T cells were the source of the cDNA or gDNA that made up the material.

As processed by the authors: Using reference gene primer amplification, nucleated cell counts were estimated. Clones were read by immunoSEQ multiplex PCR, and TCRdb kept only the in-frame ones, dropping some. The V and J calls and clone size were taken over from that table, and D and trimming were inferred from the DNA. The sample carries approximately 180,000 clones, around 85% recorded once. CDR1 is MNHEY, CDR2 SVGAGI, per germline. Between the trimmed V and J ends, which lost 4 bases and 2 bases, there was a span of 12 bases. This CDR3 is 15 amino acids long. Those enrolled in Seattle joined during active infection and were followed longitudinally afterward.

The chain links TRBV6-5 to TRBJ1-3; possibly TRBD1 for D (6 bases). Sequencing was performed on peripheral blood. This clonotype originated in a person aged 65-85 years with COVID-19, enrolled during active disease. This chain's CDR3 is CASSWSGATGNTIYF. CDR3 coding DNA: TGTGCCAGCAGTTGGTCAGGGGCGACTGGAAACACCATATATTTT.